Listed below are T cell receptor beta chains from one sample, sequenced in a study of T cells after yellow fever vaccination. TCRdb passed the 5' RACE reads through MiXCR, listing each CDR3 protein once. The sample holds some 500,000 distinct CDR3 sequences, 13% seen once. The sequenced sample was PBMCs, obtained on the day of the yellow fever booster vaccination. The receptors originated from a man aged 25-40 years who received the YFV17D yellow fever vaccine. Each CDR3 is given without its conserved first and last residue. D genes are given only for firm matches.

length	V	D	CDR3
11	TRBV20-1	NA	SVSNANTGELF
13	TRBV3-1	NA	ASSQVRGQGETQY
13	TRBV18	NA	ASSPGQDRRETQY
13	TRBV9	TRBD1	ASSADRGRSNEQF
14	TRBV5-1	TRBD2	ASTSRASGIGNEQF
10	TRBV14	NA	ASSQVREKLF
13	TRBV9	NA	ASSVASRITGELF
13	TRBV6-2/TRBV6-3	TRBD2	ASSYSSGRAYEQY
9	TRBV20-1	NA	SATSKETQY
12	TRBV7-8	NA	ASSLSSSYNEQF
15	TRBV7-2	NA	ASSLTRGGASTDTQY
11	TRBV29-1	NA	STLHSGANVLT
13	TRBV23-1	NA	ASTLRTYSNQPQH